This TCR beta chain originates from a study of blood T cell repertoires in COVID-19. Looking at the study overall: Some COVID-19 samples were acute and others convalescent; all came from the United States, Italy and Spain. T cells, B-cell-depleted T cells, or PBMCs supplied cDNA or gDNA.

Original processing notes: From reference gene primer amplification, estimates of nucleated cell counts were derived. TCRdb keeps only in-frame clones here, not all; method: immunoSEQ multiplex PCR. That table furnishes V, J and clone size, whereas the DNA furnished D and trimming. This sample has about 260,000 clones; about 88% occur once, and the top ten carry approximately 4.3%. This CDR3 comprises 15 residues. V lost 6 bases and J 3 bases, leaving 17 bases between the germline ends. CDR1 MDHEN and CDR2 SYDVKM come from the germline V gene. The receptor was isolated from a man aged 60-69 years who had recovered from COVID-19. The material sequenced was peripheral blood. The gene calls are TRBV28 and TRBJ1-1, with D unclear. CDR3 nucleotide sequence: TGTGCCAGCAGGGGCCCCGTAATTGTGGACACTGAAGCTTTCTTT. Translated: CASRGPVIVDTEAFF.